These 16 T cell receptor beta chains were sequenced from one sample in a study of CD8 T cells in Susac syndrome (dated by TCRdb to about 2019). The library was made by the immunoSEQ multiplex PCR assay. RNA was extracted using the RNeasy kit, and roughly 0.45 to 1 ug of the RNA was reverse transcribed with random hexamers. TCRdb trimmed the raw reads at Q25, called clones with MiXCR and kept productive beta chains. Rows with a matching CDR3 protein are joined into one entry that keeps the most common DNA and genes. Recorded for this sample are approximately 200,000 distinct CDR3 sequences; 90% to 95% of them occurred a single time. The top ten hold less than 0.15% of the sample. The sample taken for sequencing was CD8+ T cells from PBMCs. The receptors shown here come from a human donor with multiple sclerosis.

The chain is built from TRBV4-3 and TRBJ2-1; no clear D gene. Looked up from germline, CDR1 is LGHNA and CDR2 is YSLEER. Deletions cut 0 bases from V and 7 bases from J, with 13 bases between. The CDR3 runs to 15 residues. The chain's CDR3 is CASSQDPGFGNEQFF. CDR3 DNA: TGCGCCAGCAGCCAAGATCCCGGCTTTGGGAATGAGCAGTTCTTC.

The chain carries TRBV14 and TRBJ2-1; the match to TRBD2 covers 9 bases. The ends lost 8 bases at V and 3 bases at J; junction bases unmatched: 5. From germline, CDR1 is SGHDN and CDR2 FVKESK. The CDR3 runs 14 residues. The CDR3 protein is CASCTSGYYNEQFF. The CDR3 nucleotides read TGTGCCAGCTGTACTAGCGGGTACTACAATGAGCAGTTCTTC.

This CDR3 reads CSASERGSNTDTQYF. The DNA for the CDR3 is TGCAGTGCTAGCGAGCGGGGTTCGAACACAGATACGCAGTATTTT. J is TRBJ2-3 and V is TRBV20-1; 7 nucleotides line up with TRBD2. CDR1 is DFQATT, CDR2 SNEGSKA, per germline (reference sequence). V shed 3 bases, J shed 2 bases, and the junction held 8 bases outside the gene matches. The CDR3 runs to 15 residues.

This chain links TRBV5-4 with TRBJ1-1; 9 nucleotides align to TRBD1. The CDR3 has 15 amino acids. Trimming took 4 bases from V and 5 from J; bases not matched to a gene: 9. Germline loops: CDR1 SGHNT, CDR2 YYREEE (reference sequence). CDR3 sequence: CASSPWTGERTEAFF. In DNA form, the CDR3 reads TGTGCCAGCAGCCCTTGGACAGGGGAGAGGACTGAAGCTTTCTTT.

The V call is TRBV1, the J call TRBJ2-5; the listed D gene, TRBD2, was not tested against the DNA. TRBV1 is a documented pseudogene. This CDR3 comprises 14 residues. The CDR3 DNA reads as TGCACCAGCAGCCAAGCGGGAGTAAGGGAGACCCAGTACTTC. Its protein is CTSSQAGVRETQYF.

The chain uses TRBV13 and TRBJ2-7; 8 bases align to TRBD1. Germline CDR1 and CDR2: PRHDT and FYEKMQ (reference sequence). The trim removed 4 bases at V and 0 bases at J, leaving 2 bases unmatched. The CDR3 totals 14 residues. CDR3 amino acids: CASSSTGVSYEQYF. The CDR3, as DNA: TGTGCCAGCAGCTCGACAGGGGTCTCCTACGAGCAGTACTTC.

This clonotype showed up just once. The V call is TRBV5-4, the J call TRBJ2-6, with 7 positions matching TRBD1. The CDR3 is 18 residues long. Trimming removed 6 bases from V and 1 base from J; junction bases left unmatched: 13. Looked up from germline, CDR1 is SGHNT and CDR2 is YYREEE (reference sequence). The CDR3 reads CASTRFDRDFSGANVLTF. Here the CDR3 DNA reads TGTGCCAGCACCCGGTTCGACAGGGATTTTTCTGGGGCCAACGTCCTGACTTTC.

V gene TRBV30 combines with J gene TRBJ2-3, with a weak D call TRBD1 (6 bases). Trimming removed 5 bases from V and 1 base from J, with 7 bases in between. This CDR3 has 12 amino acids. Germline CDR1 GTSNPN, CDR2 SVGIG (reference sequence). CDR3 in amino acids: CAWEGGTDTQYF. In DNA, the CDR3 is TGTGCCTGGGAGGGGGGCACAGATACGCAGTATTTT.

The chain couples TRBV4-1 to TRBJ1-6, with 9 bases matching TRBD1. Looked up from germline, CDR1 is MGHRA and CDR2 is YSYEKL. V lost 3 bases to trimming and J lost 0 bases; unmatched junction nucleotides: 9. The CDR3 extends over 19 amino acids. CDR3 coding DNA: TGCGCCAGCAGCCATGACAGGGGGGAAACGGGCTCCTATAATTCACCCCTCCACTTT. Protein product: CASSHDRGETGSYNSPLHF.

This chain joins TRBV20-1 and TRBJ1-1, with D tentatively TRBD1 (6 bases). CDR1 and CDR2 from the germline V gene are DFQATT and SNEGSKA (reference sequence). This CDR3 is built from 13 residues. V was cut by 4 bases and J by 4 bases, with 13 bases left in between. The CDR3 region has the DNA TGCAGTGCTACATGGGGGGCGATCACTGAAGCTTTCTTT. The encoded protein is CSATWGAITEAFF.

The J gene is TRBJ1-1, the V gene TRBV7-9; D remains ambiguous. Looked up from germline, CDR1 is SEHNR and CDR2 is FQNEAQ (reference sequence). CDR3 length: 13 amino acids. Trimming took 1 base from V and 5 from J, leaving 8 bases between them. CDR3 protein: CASSLGGKTEAFF. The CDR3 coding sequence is TGTGCCAGCAGCTTAGGAGGGAAAACTGAAGCTTTCTTT.

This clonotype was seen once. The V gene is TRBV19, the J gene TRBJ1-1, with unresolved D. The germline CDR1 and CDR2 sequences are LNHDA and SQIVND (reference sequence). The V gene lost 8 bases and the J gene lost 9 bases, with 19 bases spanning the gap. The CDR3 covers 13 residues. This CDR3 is CASGFLGGGQAFF. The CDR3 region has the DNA TGTGCCAGTGGCTTCCTGGGCGGCGGCCAAGCTTTCTTT.

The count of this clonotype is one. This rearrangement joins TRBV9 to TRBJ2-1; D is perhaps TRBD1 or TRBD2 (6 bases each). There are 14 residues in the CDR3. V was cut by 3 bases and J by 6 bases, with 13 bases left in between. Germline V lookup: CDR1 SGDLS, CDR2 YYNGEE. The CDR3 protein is CASSGGAGGNEQFF. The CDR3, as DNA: TGTGCCAGCAGCGGGGGGGCCGGGGGCAATGAGCAGTTCTTC.

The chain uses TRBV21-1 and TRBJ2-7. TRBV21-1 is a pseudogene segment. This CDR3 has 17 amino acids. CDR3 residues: CASSHPTSAKVGYEQYF. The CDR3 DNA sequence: TGTGCCAGCAGTCACCCCACTTCGGCCAAAGTGGGCTACGAGCAGTACTTC.

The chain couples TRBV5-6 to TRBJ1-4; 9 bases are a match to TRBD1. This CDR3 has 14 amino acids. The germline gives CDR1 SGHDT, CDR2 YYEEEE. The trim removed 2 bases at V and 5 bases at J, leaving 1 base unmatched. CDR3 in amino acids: CASSFGTGNEKLFF. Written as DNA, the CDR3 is TGTGCCAGCAGCTTTGGGACAGGGAATGAAAAACTGTTTTTT.

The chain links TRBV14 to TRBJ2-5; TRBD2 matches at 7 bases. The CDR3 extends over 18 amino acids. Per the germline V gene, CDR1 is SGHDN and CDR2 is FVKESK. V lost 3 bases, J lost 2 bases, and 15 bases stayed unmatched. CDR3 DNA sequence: TGTGCCAGCAGCCAGACCAGCGGGGCCTGGGCCCGACAAGAGACCCAGTACTTC. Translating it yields CASSQTSGAWARQETQYF.